This T cell receptor (beta chain) was sequenced during a study of OX40 agonist ivuxolimab in advanced cancers. Whole-study context: Across the patients, intravenous ivuxolimab was delivered every 2 weeks at 0.01 to 10 mg/kg.

General study points: Dosing at 0.1 to 3.0 mg/kg was accompanied by clonal expansion of CD4+ and CD8+ blood T cells by week 6.

This clone was picked up one time. Its specificity is unknown. The CDR3 has 16 residues. Germline lookup yields CDR1 SGHRS and CDR2 YFSETQ. V was cut by 7 bases and J by 2 bases, with 18 bases left in between. Generated by immunoSEQ multiplex PCR, the TCRdb table keeps only in-frame clones and is missing some. The table has about 37,000 clones, roughly 80% seen once. The receptor was derived from an adult with an advanced solid tumor such as melanoma, head and neck, liver or kidney cancer. The sample here was CD4+ or CD8+ T cells sorted from blood, taken in a trial of the OX40 agonist ivuxolimab. The V call is TRBV5-1, the J call TRBJ2-2, with D tentatively TRBD2 (5 bases). The CDR3 region has the DNA TGCGCCAGCTATCATTACGGAGGCAGCAACACCGGGGAGCTGTTTTTT. Translation: CASYHYGGSNTGELFF.